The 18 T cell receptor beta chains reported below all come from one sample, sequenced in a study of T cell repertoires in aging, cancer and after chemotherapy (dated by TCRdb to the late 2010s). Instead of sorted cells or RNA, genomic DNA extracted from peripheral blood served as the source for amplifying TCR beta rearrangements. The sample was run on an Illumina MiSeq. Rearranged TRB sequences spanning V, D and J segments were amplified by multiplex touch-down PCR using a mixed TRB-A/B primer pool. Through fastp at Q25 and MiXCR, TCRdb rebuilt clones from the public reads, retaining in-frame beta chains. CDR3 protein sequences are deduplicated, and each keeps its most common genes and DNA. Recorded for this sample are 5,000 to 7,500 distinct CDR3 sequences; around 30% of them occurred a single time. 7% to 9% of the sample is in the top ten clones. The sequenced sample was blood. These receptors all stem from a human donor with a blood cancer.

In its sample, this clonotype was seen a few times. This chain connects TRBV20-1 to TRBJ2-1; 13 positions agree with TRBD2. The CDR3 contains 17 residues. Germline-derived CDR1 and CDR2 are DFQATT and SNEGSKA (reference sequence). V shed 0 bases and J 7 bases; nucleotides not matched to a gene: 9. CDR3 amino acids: CSARDPQLAGGHNEQFF. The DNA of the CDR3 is TGCAGTGCTAGAGATCCCCAACTAGCGGGAGGGCATAATGAGCAGTTCTTC.

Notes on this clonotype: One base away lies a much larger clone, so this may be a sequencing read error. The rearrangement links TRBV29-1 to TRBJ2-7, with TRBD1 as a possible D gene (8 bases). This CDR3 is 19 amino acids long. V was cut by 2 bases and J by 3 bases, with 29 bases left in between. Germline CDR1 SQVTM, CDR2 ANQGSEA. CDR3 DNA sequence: TGCAGCGTTGAACGGACAGGGTTGAATAATCAAGCGGGACACTACGAGCAGTACTTC. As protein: CSVERTGLNNQAGHYEQYF.

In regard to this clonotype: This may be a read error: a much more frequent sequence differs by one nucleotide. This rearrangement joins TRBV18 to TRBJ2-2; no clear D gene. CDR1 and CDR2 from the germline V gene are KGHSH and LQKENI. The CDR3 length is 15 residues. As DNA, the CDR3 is TGTGCCGGCTCCCCAACGAGACAAAAGACCGGGGAGCTGTTTTTT. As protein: CAGSPTRQKTGELFF. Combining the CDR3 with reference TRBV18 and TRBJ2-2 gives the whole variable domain NAGVMQNPRHLVRRRGQEARLRCSPMKGHSHVYWYRQLPEEGLKFMVYLQKENIIDESGMPKERFSAEFPKEGPSILRIQQVVRGDSAAYFCAGSPTRQKTGELFFGEGSRLTVL.

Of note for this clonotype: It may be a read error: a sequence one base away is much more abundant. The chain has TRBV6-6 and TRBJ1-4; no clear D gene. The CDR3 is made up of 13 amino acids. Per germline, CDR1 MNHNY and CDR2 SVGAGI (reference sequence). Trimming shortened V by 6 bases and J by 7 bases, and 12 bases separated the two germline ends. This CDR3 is CASSPLGCEKLFF. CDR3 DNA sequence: TGTGCCAGCAGCCCCCTAGGTTGTGAAAAACTGTTTTTT.

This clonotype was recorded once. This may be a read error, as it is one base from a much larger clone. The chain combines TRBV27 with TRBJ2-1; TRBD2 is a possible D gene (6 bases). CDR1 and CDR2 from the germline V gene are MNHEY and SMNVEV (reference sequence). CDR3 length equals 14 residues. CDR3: CASSYAGTYNEQLF. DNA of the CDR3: TGTGCCAGCAGTTACGCGGGGACCTACAATGAGCAGTTATTC.

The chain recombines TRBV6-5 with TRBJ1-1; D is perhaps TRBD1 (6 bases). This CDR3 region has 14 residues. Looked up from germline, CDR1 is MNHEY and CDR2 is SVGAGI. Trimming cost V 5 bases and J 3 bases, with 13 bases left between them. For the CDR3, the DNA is TGTGCCAGCAGTACCGGAGGGGGTTACACTGAAGCTTTCTTT. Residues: CASSTGGGYTEAFF.

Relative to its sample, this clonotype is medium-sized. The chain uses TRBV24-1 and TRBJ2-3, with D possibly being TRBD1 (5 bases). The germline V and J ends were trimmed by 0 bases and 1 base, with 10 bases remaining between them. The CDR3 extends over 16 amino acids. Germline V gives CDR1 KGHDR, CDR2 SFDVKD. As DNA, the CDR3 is TGTGCCACCAGTGATTTGTCCAGGGCGGGCACAGATACGCAGTATTTT. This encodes CATSDLSRAGTDTQYF.

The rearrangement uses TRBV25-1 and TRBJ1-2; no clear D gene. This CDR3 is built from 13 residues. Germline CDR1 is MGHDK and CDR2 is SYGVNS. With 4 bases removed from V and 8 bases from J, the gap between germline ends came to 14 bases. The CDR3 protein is CASSGEGMRGYTF. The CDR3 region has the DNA TGTGCCAGCAGTGGAGAGGGAATGCGGGGCTACACCTTC.

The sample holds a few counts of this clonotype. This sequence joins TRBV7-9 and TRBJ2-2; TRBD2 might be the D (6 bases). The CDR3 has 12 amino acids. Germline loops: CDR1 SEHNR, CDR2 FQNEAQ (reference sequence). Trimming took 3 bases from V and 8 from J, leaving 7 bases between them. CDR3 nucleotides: TGTGCCAGCAGCTTCGCGGGAGGGGAGCTGTTTTTT. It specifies CASSFAGGELFF.

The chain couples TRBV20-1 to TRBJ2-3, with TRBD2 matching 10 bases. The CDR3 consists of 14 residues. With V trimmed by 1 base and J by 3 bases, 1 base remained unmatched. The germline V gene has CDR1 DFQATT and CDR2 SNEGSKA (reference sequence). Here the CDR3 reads CSARAAGGTDTQYF. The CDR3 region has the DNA TGCAGTGCTAGAGCAGCGGGAGGGACAGATACGCAGTATTTT.

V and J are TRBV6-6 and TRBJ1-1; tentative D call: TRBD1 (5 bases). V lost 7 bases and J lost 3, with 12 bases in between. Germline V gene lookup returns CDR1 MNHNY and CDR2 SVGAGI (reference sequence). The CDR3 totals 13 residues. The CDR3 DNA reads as TGTGCCAGCATGCCGGGGGAAGACACTGAAGCTTTCTTT. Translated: CASMPGEDTEAFF.

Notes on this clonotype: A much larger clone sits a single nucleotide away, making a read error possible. The CDR3 DNA is TGTGCCAGCAGCCTGGAAGGGAACTATGGCTACACCTTC. Translated: CASSLEGNYGYTF. The chain has TRBV6-5 and TRBJ1-2, with D unclear. CDR3 length: 13 residues. The V and J ends lost 6 bases and 2 bases respectively, with 10 bases between them. Germline V gene lookup returns CDR1 MNHEY and CDR2 SVGAGI.

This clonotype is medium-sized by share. The DNA for the CDR3 is TGTGCCAGCTCACCCCAGGGATCCGGGGAGCTGTTTTTT. This encodes CASSPQGSGELFF. The chain couples TRBV18 to TRBJ2-2; possible D gene TRBD1, 5 bases. Between the trimmed V and J ends, which lost 3 bases and 6 bases, there was a span of 8 bases. The CDR3 runs to 13 residues. Per germline, CDR1 KGHSH and CDR2 LQKENI.

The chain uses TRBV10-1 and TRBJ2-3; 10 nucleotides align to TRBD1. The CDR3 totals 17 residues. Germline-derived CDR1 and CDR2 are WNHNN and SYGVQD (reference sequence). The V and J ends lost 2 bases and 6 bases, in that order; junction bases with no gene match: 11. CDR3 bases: TGCGCCAGCAGTGAGAGGCGTCCGGGACAGGGGATGGATACGCAGTATTTT. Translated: CASSERRPGQGMDTQYF.

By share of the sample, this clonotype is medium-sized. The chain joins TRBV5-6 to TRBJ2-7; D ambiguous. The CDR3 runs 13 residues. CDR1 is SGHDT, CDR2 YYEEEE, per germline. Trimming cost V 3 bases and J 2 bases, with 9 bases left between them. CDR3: CASSWTPTYEQYF. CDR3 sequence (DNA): TGTGCCAGCAGCTGGACGCCAACCTACGAGCAGTACTTC.

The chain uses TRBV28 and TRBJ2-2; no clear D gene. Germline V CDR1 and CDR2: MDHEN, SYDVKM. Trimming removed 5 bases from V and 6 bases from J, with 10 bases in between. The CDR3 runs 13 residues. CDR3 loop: CASSPTRPGELFF. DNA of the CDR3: TGTGCCAGCAGTCCCACCAGACCCGGGGAGCTGTTTTTT. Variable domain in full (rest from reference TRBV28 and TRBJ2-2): DVKVTQSSRYLVKRTGEKVFLECVQDMDHENMFWYRQDPGLGLRLIYFSYDVKMKEKGDIPEGYSVSREKKERFSLILESASTNQTSMYLCASSPTRPGELFFGEGSRLTVL.

The CDR3 nucleotides read TGCAGTGCTAGACGAATAGGGGAGCCCTACGAGCAGTACTTC. Protein: CSARRIGEPYEQYF. The chain employs TRBV20-1 and TRBJ2-7; D possibly matches TRBD1 or TRBD2 (5 bases each). Germline loops: CDR1 DFQATT, CDR2 SNEGSKA (reference sequence). The V and J ends lost 2 bases and 2 bases respectively, with 13 bases between them. This CDR3 contains 14 residues.

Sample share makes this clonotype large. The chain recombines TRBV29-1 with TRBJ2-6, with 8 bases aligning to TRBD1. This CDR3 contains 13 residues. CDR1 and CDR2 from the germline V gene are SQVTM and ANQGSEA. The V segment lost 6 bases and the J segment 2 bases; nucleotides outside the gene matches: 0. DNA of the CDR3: TGCAGCGTGACAGGGGCTGGGGCCAACGTCCTGACTTTC. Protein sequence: CSVTGAGANVLTF.